This T cell receptor (beta chain) derives from a study of blood T cell repertoires in COVID-19. Across the study: Sites in the United States, Italy and Spain provided acute and convalescent COVID-19 samples. Sources were T cells, B-cell-depleted T cells, or PBMCs; the material itself was cDNA or gDNA.

Per the study methods: Amplification with reference gene primers provided the estimates of nucleated cell counts. The assay was immunoSEQ multiplex PCR, and TCRdb's table has in-frame clones only and misses some. The DNA gave D and trimming, while V, J and clone size come from that table. Of around 110,000 clones detected, more than 75% appear once; the ten largest clones hold 1.4% to 1.5%. Germline CDR1 and CDR2: KGHSH and LQKENI. V shed 5 bases and J shed 11 bases, with 13 bases lying between them. The CDR3 runs to 13 residues. The TCR sequence derives from a middle-aged man with acute or convalescent COVID-19. What was sequenced was peripheral blood. The J gene is TRBJ1-6, the V gene TRBV18; no clear D gene. In nucleotides, the CDR3 is TGTGCCAGCTCAGATGACAAAAAGACACCCCTCCACTTT. Translating gives CASSDDKKTPLHF.